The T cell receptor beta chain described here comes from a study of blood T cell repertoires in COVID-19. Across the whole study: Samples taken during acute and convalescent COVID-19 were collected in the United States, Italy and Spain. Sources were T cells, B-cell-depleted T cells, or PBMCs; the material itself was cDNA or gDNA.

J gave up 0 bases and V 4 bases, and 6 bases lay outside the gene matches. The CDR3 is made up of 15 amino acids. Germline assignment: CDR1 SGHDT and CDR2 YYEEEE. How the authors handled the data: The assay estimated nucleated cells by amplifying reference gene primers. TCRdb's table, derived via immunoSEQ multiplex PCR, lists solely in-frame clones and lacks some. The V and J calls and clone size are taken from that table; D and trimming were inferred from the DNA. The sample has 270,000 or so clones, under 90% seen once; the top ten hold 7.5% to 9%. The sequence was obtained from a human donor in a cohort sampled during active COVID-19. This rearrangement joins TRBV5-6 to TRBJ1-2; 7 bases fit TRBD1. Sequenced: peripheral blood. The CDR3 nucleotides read TGTGCCAGCAGCCCGCAGGGGGGCGCTAACTATGGCTACACCTTC. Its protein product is CASSPQGGANYGYTF.